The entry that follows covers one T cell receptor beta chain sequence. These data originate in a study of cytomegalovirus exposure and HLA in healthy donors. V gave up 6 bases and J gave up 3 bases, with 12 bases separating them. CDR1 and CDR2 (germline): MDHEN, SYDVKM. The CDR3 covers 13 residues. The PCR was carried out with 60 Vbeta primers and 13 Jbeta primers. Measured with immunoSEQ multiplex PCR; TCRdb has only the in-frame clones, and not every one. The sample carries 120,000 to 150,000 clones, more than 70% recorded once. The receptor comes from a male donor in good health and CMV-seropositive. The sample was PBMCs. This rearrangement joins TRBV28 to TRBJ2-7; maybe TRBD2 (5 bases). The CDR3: CASSRPGNYEQYF. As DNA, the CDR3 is TGTGCCAGCAGCCGACCGGGAAACTACGAGCAGTACTTC. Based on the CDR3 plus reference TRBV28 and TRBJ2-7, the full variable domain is DVKVTQSSRYLVKRTGEKVFLECVQDMDHENMFWYRQDPGLGLRLIYFSYDVKMKEKGDIPEGYSVSREKKERFSLILESASTNQTSMYLCASSRPGNYEQYFGPGTRLTVT.